These 23 T cell receptor beta chains originate from one sample sequenced in a study of vaccination effects on CD4 cells after COVID-19. With the ViraFEST assay, the study expanded antigen-specific CD4+ T cells using viral peptide pools, then sequenced them. Culture lasted about 11 days before CD4+ T cell isolation. The vaccine recipients had no prior SARS-CoV-2 infection, with negative nucleocapsid antibodies. Antigens for these TCRs are unknown. TCRdb's copy holds only in-frame clones and misses some; the assay was immunoSEQ multiplex PCR. The table shows 60,000 to 65,000 clones, with about 80% occurring only once. Here the sequenced sample was CD4+ T cells from PBMCs cultured with HCoV-OC43 spike peptides, taken before COVID-19 vaccination. The sample's subset: HCoV-OC43 spike overlapping peptide pool stimulation. These receptors were obtained from a human donor who received a COVID-19 vaccine.

The chain has TRBV5-6 and TRBJ2-7; D unresolved. The ends were cut back, 4 bases at V and 0 bases at J, with 11 bases in the middle. The CDR3 runs to 14 residues. Germline loops: CDR1 SGHDT, CDR2 YYEEEE. The CDR3 protein is CASSPSIYSYEQYV. The CDR3 nucleotides are TGTGCCAGCAGCCCATCGATCTACTCCTACGAGCAGTACGTC.

The chain is built from TRBV6-6 and TRBJ1-2; D gene ambiguous. With 6 bases removed from V and 7 bases from J, the gap between germline ends came to 18 bases. Germline V gives CDR1 MNHNY, CDR2 SVGAGI (reference sequence). CDR3 length: 14 residues. The CDR3 spells CASSSLPEGSGYTF. In nucleotides, the CDR3 is TGTGCCAGCAGCTCCCTCCCGGAGGGTTCTGGCTACACCTTC.

The V gene is TRBV7-2, the J gene TRBJ2-1; maybe TRBD2 (5 bases). This CDR3 comprises 15 residues. Germline V gives CDR1 SGHTA, CDR2 FQGNSA. V was clipped by 3 bases and J by 4 bases, with 13 bases between them. The CDR3 sequence is CASSFSPGEYNEQFF. In DNA form, the CDR3 reads TGTGCCAGCAGCTTCTCGCCCGGGGAATACAATGAGCAGTTCTTC.

The chain couples TRBV5-1 to TRBJ1-5, with D possibly matching TRBD1 (6 bases). This CDR3 has 15 residues. The germline CDR1 and CDR2 sequences are SGHRS and YFSETQ. V was trimmed by 4 bases and J by 0 bases, leaving 11 bases between them. The CDR3 here is CASSVTGNSNQPQHF. CDR3 bases: TGCGCCAGCAGCGTAACAGGGAATAGCAATCAGCCCCAGCATTTT.

This clone was counted between two and nine times. V gene TRBV11-1 combines with J gene TRBJ1-1, with D unclear. The V gene lost 5 bases and the J gene lost 8 bases, with 9 bases spanning the gap. The germline CDR1 and CDR2 sequences are SGHAT and FQDESV (reference sequence). The CDR3 contains 11 residues. The CDR3 DNA sequence: TGTGCCAGCAGCCCCACACAGGAAGCTTTCTTT. Translation gives CASSPTQEAFF.

This chain's CDR3 is CASSESFGGGVTDTQYF. CDR3 bases: TGTGCCAGCAGTGAATCCTTTGGCGGGGGCGTCACAGATACGCAGTATTTT. The rearrangement uses TRBV6-1 and TRBJ2-3, with D maybe TRBD2 (7 bases). This CDR3 has 17 residues. Between the trimmed V and J ends, which lost 2 bases and 2 bases, there was a span of 17 bases. CDR1 MNHNS and CDR2 SASEGT come from the germline V gene.

The chain carries TRBV6-5 and TRBJ1-3, with D possibly being TRBD1 (6 bases). Germline V lookup: CDR1 MNHEY, CDR2 SVGAGI. The CDR3 extends over 12 amino acids. V was trimmed by 5 bases and J by 5 bases, leaving 7 bases between them. CDR3 DNA sequence: TGTGCCAGCAGTCAGGGGCGAAACACCATATATTTT. It encodes CASSQGRNTIYF.

The chain links TRBV7-9 to TRBJ2-5, with 13 bases that match TRBD2. V shed 5 bases and J 4 bases; nucleotides not matched to a gene: 4. This CDR3 has 15 residues. Germline CDR1 is SEHNR and CDR2 is FQNEAQ (reference sequence). Here the CDR3 DNA reads TGTGCCAGCAGCAGGACTAGCGGGGGAGGAGAGACCCAGTACTTC. Amino acids: CASSRTSGGGETQYF.

The sample holds a few counts of this clone. This rearrangement joins TRBV2 to TRBJ2-3; 11 bases align to TRBD1. V was clipped by 9 bases and J by 4 bases; unmatched bases: 9. The CDR3 has 15 residues. CDR1 SNHLY and CDR2 FYNNEI come from the germline V gene. The CDR3 sequence: CASLEGTGGADTQYF. The CDR3 nucleotides read TGTGCCAGTCTAGAAGGGACAGGGGGTGCAGATACGCAGTATTTT. Complete variable domain (other parts from reference TRBV2 and TRBJ2-3): EPEVTQTPSHQVTQMGQEVILRCVPISNHLYFYWYRQILGQKVEFLVSFYNNEISEKSEIFDDQFSVERPDGSNFTLKIRSTKLEDSAMYFCASLEGTGGADTQYFGPGTRLTVL.

This clone has just a few counts. The chain links TRBV9 to TRBJ1-5; D might be TRBD1 (5 bases). The V gene's germline CDR1 is SGDLS and CDR2 YYNGEE. V was pared by 4 bases and J by 0 bases, with 17 bases between. The CDR3 totals 17 residues. CDR3 DNA sequence: TGTGCCAGCAGCCCCACAGACAGCCTCTATAGCAATCAGCCCCAGCATTTT. The encoded protein is CASSPTDSLYSNQPQHF.

This clone has just one count. V and J are TRBV24-1 and TRBJ2-7; D ambiguous. The germline gives CDR1 KGHDR, CDR2 SFDVKD. Trimming cost V 6 bases and J 7 bases, with 18 bases left between them. The CDR3 has 14 amino acids. The CDR3 sequence is CATSHESVEREQYV. The CDR3 DNA reads as TGTGCCACCAGTCACGAATCAGTGGAGAGGGAGCAGTACGTC.

The chain combines TRBV19 with TRBJ2-5; the match to TRBD1 covers 10 bases. The trim removed 5 bases at V and 4 bases at J, leaving 13 bases unmatched. This CDR3 has 17 amino acids. Germline V gene sequence: CDR1 LNHDA, CDR2 SQIVND (reference sequence). CDR3 region: CASSRAHGQGVRETQYF. DNA of the CDR3: TGTGCCAGTAGTCGCGCACATGGACAGGGGGTAAGAGAGACCCAGTACTTC.

With respect to this clone: Sequence at one end of the junction differs from germline and may be a read error. The chain combines TRBV28 with TRBJ1-2; the D gene is possibly TRBD1 (5 bases). The CDR3 spans 12 residues. Germline assignment: CDR1 MDHEN and CDR2 SYDVKM. The CDR3, as DNA: TGTGCCAGCAGGGCCGTAACTCTCGGGACTATCTTC. Its translation is CASRAVTLGTIF.

Remarks on this clone: At one boundary the junction diverges from the germline segment, which might be a read error. The rearrangement joins TRBV9 to TRBJ2-1; D may be TRBD1 (7 bases). The length of the CDR3 is 14 residues. Germline CDR1 is SGDLS and CDR2 is YYNGEE. CDR3 nucleotides: TGTGCCAGCAGCCCAGGGGGAGCGGGCCAGGCGGCGCTCTTC. It translates to CASSPGGAGQAALF.

This rearrangement joins TRBV18 to TRBJ2-5; D is unclear. Trimming took off 3 bases at V and 4 bases at J, with 6 bases between the two ends. The CDR3 consists of 12 residues. Germline V gene data show CDR1 as KGHSH and CDR2 as LQKENI. CDR3 DNA sequence: TGTGCCAGCTCACCCCGTCCAGAGACCCAGTACTTC. As protein: CASSPRPETQYF.

The chain uses TRBV28 and TRBJ2-1, with 8 bases matching TRBD1. CDR3 size: 14 residues. Germline CDR1 and CDR2: MDHEN and SYDVKM. V shed 1 base and J 9 bases; nucleotides not matched to a gene: 5. CDR3 sequence reads: CASSLYSGGGEQFF. DNA for the CDR3: TGTGCCAGCAGTTTATACTCAGGGGGCGGTGAGCAGTTCTTC. Looking up the rest from reference TRBV28 and TRBJ2-1 gives the full variable domain: DVKVTQSSRYLVKRTGEKVFLECVQDMDHENMFWYRQDPGLGLRLIYFSYDVKMKEKGDIPEGYSVSREKKERFSLILESASTNQTSMYLCASSLYSGGGEQFFGPGTRLTVL.

This clone was recorded once. The CDR3 is CASSWGTRTDTQYF. The CDR3 DNA follows: TGTGCCAGCAGTTGGGGAACCCGCACAGATACGCAGTATTTT. This sequence joins TRBV28 and TRBJ2-3; D uncertain. Trimming left V 4 bases short and J 1 base short, with 9 bases between. The CDR3 has 14 residues. CDR1 MDHEN and CDR2 SYDVKM come from the germline V gene.

The chain is built from TRBV5-4 and TRBJ1-2, with 8 nucleotides matching TRBD1. Unmatched junction bases numbered 2, after V lost 4 bases and J lost 0 bases. The germline V gene has CDR1 SGHNT and CDR2 YYREEE (reference sequence). This CDR3 spans 14 amino acids. CDR3 sequence reads: CASSPTGANYGYTF. CDR3 bases: TGTGCCAGCAGCCCGACAGGGGCTAACTATGGCTACACCTTC. The full variable domain, with the rest looked up from reference TRBV5-4 and TRBJ1-2, is ETGVTQSPTHLIKTRGQQVTLRCSSQSGHNTVSWYQQALGQGPQFIFQYYREEENGRGNFPPRFSGLQFPNYSSELNVNALELDDSALYLCASSPTGANYGYTFGSGTRLTVV.

The chain has TRBV6-1 and TRBJ1-1; TRBD1 agrees at 11 bases. CDR1 and CDR2 (germline): MNHNS, SASEGT. V dropped 4 bases and J dropped 1; count of bases not matched to a gene: 8. CDR3 length equals 17 residues. Written as DNA, the CDR3 is TGTGCCAGCAGTGCCCGCCGGGACAGGGGGGCGAACACTGAAGCTTTCTTT. Amino acids: CASSARRDRGANTEAFF.

The table lists this clone with a few counts. The genes are TRBV24-1 and TRBJ2-1; 10 bases map to TRBD2. The V segment lost 4 bases and the J segment 0 bases; nucleotides outside the gene matches: 2. From germline, CDR1 is KGHDR and CDR2 SFDVKD. The CDR3 contains 16 residues. CDR3 DNA sequence: TGTGCCACCAGTGACCCTAGCGGGAGCTCCTACAATGAGCAGTTCTTC. Residues: CATSDPSGSSYNEQFF.

The rearrangement uses TRBV5-4 and TRBJ1-4; tentative D call: TRBD1 (6 bases). The CDR3 runs to 16 residues. The V gene lost 4 bases and the J gene lost 3 bases, with 16 bases spanning the gap. CDR1 is SGHNT, CDR2 YYREEE, per germline (reference sequence). CDR3 in amino acids: CASSPRGAGANEKLFF. The CDR3 DNA is TGTGCCAGCAGCCCCCGGGGTGCAGGGGCTAATGAAAAACTGTTTTTT.

In its sample, this clone was seen a few times. The CDR3 nucleotides read TGTGCCAGCCAGATTGGGGGTTCCTATGGCTACACCTTC. It codes for CASQIGGSYGYTF. The J gene is TRBJ1-2, the V gene TRBV28; the D gene is possibly TRBD1 (5 bases). The CDR3 extends over 13 amino acids. V gave up 8 bases and J gave up 4 bases, with 14 bases separating them. In germline, CDR1 is MDHEN, CDR2 SYDVKM.

This chain uses TRBV5-8 with TRBJ2-3, with D unclear. V was trimmed by 4 bases and J by 5 bases, leaving 8 bases between them. Germline V gene data show CDR1 as SGHTS and CDR2 as YDEGEE. The CDR3 is made up of 12 amino acids. The CDR3 DNA follows: TGTGCCAGCAGCCACCCCGGAGATACGCAGTATTTT. This codes for CASSHPGDTQYF.